The following is a T cell receptor beta chain sequence with its context. Its antigen remains unknown. The data were obtained in a study of tissue T cells after allogeneic stem cell transplantation. Study as a whole: Patients with graft-versus-host disease had grafts: four unmodified, three CD34-selected and T-cell-depleted.

Study-wide results and caveats: TCR repertoires tracked anatomic similarity, regardless of disease or transplant status.

CDR3 length equals 15 residues. With 3 bases removed from V and 0 bases from J, the gap between germline ends came to 8 bases. Germline assignment: CDR1 SEHNR and CDR2 FQNEAQ (reference sequence). Data came from immunoSEQ multiplex PCR; TCRdb stores just in-frame clones and leaves some out. The sample holds over 25,000 clones, approximately 83% seen once. The chain has TRBV7-9 and TRBJ2-2, with no clear D. This TCR was sampled from a woman aged 18-55 years who later had graft-versus-host disease after an allogeneic stem cell transplant. Sequencing used blood, obtained before transplantation. CDR3 coding DNA: TGTGCCAGCAGCTTGGCTTGGGCGAACACCGGGGAGCTGTTTTTT. Protein product: CASSLAWANTGELFF.